These 14 T cell receptor beta chains were sequenced from one sample in a study of CD8+CD57+ T cells in acquired aplastic anemia. Patients selected for sequencing had displayed CD8+CD57+ cell expansion by flow cytometry. Both TCR beta VDJ combination and CDR3 sequence profiling were carried out. Genomic DNA was the template for this profiling. TCRdb re-derived calls from the reads in MiXCR, one entry per CDR3 protein. This sample has approximately 470,000 distinct CDR3 sequences, with about a third found just once. The material sequenced was sorted CD4+, CD8+, or CD8+CD57+ T cells (not recorded which) from PBMCs. The receptors were sampled from a human donor with aplastic anemia.

The V and J genes are TRBV12-3 or TRBV12-4 and TRBJ1-6; 10 nucleotides match TRBD1. This CDR3 is 12 amino acids long. V dropped 7 bases and J dropped 15; count of bases not matched to a gene: 6. The CDR3 DNA is TGTGCCAGCAACCGGGACAGGGGAATCCTCCACTTT. This sequence encodes CASNRDRGILHF.

This clonotype was observed at least ten times. This chain joins TRBV11-1 and TRBJ2-6; 10 bases fit TRBD1. In germline, CDR1 is SGHAT, CDR2 FQDESV (reference sequence). The V and J ends lost 9 bases and 1 base, in that order; junction bases with no gene match: 9. This CDR3 spans 17 amino acids. Written as DNA, the CDR3 is TGTGCCAGTTCTACGGGACAGGGGTTGTCTGGGGCCAACGTCCTGACTTTC. It specifies CASSTGQGLSGANVLTF.

This clonotype occurred a few times. The chain is built from TRBV4-3 and TRBJ1-2, with D tentatively TRBD1 (6 bases). In germline, CDR1 is LGHNA, CDR2 YSLEER. V lost 4 bases and J lost 2, with 20 bases in between. The CDR3 runs to 17 residues. In nucleotides, the CDR3 is TGCGCCAGCAGCCGGGATTCGACAGGCAGCGCAAACTATGGCTACACCTTC. Its translation is CASSRDSTGSANYGYTF.

This clonotype was detected ten times or more. This rearrangement joins TRBV20-1 to TRBJ1-2; D gene uncertain. This CDR3 has 13 amino acids. V was pared by 6 bases and J by 8 bases, with 19 bases between. Germline V gene lookup returns CDR1 DFQATT and CDR2 SNEGSKA (reference sequence). This chain's CDR3 is CSAQGEGDRGYTF. For the CDR3, the DNA is TGCAGTGCCCAAGGCGAGGGAGATAGAGGCTACACCTTC.

This clonotype was observed at least ten times. The rearrangement joins TRBV20-1 to TRBJ1-6; 8 bases align to TRBD1. Germline CDR1 and CDR2: DFQATT and SNEGSKA (reference sequence). The CDR3 extends over 15 amino acids. With 4 bases clipped from V and 2 bases from J, the junction kept 4 bases outside the gene matches. The CDR3 here is CSATYRGAYNSPLHF. The CDR3, as DNA: TGCAGTGCTACCTACAGGGGGGCCTATAATTCACCCCTCCACTTT.

Of note for this clonotype: Because it lacks the conserved phenylalanine or tryptophan at the end, this CDR3 is likely a read error. The V and J genes are TRBV7-2 and TRBJ1-5; TRBD1 might be the D (5 bases). Germline CDR1 is SGHTA and CDR2 is FQGNSA. V lost 5 bases to trimming and J lost 2 bases, with 10 bases between them. The CDR3 is 14 residues long. In nucleotides, the CDR3 is TGTGCCAGCAGCCGCCAAGGGGGCAATCAGCCCCAGCATTCT. It encodes CASSRQGGNQPQHS.

This clonotype was observed a single time. The chain has TRBV7-6 and TRBJ2-5; 8 nucleotides line up with TRBD1. Trimming took 5 bases from V and 4 from J; bases not matched to a gene: 9. The germline V gene has CDR1 SGHVS and CDR2 FNYEAQ. This CDR3 comprises 15 residues. The DNA for the CDR3 is TGTGCCAGCAGCCCTGGACAGGGTTTAAGAGAGACCCAGTACTTC. It encodes CASSPGQGLRETQYF.

The chain combines TRBV20-1 with TRBJ2-5; D is perhaps TRBD1 (6 bases). CDR3 length equals 13 residues. Germline lookup yields CDR1 DFQATT and CDR2 SNEGSKA (reference sequence). The ends were cut back, 5 bases at V and 2 bases at J, with 12 bases in the middle. CDR3 loop: CSARRGDQETQYF. The CDR3 region has the DNA TGCAGTGCTCGCAGGGGAGATCAAGAGACCCAGTACTTC.

The chain has TRBV20-1 and TRBJ2-1, with a weak D call TRBD2 (6 bases). The CDR3 is 17 residues long. V was clipped by 6 bases and J by 0 bases, with 21 bases between them. Germline V gene data show CDR1 as DFQATT and CDR2 as SNEGSKA (reference sequence). The CDR3 here is CSAGLGGVTSSYNEQFF. CDR3 nucleotide sequence: TGCAGTGCCGGCCTTGGCGGGGTCACCAGCTCCTACAATGAGCAGTTCTTC.

The CDR3 sequence: CASSGLAGVYEQFF. CDR3 bases: TGTGCCAGCAGCGGACTAGCGGGAGTTTACGAGCAGTTCTTC. This sequence joins TRBV2 and TRBJ2-1; 13 bases fit TRBD2. CDR1 and CDR2 (germline): SNHLY, FYNNEI. Unmatched junction bases numbered 6, after V lost 6 bases and J lost 10 bases. This CDR3 has 14 amino acids.

The count of this clonotype is one. The chain joins TRBV15 to TRBJ2-7; 7 nucleotides match TRBD1. The trim removed 5 bases at V and 4 bases at J, leaving 8 bases unmatched. CDR1 is LNHNV, CDR2 YYDKDF, per germline (reference sequence). The CDR3 consists of 14 residues. Here the CDR3 reads CATSPTPTGYEQYF. The CDR3 bases are TGTGCCACCAGCCCTACCCCGACAGGGTACGAGCAGTACTTC.

The chain combines TRBV5-1 with TRBJ2-7; TRBD2 aligns across 8 bases. The J call may be faulty, since TRBJ2-1 better matches the DNA end. From germline, CDR1 is SGHRS and CDR2 YFSETQ. The CDR3 runs to 15 residues. Here the CDR3 DNA reads TGCGCCAGCAGCTTGGTCGCGGGAGGTTTGGGTGAGCAGTTCTTC. As protein: CASSLVAGGLGEQFF.

This clonotype was observed many times. The chain has TRBV20-1 and TRBJ1-5; the D is unclear. In germline, CDR1 is DFQATT, CDR2 SNEGSKA (reference sequence). The CDR3 length is 17 residues. The V gene lost 0 bases and the J gene lost 2 bases, with 17 bases spanning the gap. The CDR3 region is CSARDVRTRDRNQPQHF. The CDR3 DNA is TGCAGTGCTAGAGATGTCCGGACCCGGGATCGCAATCAGCCCCAGCATTTT.

V usage is TRBV5-1 and J usage is TRBJ2-7; no clear D. The CDR3 totals 14 residues. The ends were cut back, 3 bases at V and 5 bases at J, with 15 bases in the middle. The germline V gene encodes CDR1 SGHRS and CDR2 YFSETQ. The CDR3: CASSSEGDFNEQYF. The CDR3 DNA reads as TGCGCCAGCAGCTCAGAAGGCGATTTTAACGAGCAGTACTTC.